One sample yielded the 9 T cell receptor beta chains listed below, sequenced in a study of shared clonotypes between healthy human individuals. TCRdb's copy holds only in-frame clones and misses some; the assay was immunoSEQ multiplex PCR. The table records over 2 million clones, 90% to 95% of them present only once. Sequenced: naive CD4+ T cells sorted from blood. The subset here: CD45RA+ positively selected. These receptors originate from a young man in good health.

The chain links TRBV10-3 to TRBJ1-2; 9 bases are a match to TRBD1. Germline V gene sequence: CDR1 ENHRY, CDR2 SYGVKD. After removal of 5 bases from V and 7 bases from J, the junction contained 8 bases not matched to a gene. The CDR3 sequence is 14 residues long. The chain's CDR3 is CAISNGTGMGGYTF. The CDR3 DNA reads TGTGCCATCAGTAACGGGACAGGGATGGGTGGCTACACCTTC.

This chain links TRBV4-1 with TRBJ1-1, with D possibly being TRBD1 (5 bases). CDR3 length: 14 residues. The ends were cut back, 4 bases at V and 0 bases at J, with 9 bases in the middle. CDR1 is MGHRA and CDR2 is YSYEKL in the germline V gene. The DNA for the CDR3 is TGCGCCAGCAGCCTCCAGGGCATGAACACTGAAGCTTTCTTT. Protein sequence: CASSLQGMNTEAFF.

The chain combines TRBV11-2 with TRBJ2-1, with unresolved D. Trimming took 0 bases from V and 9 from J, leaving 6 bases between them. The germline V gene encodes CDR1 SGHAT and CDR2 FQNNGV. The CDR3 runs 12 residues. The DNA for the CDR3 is TGTGCCAGCAGCTTAGATCTAGGTGAGCAGTTCTTC. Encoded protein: CASSLDLGEQFF. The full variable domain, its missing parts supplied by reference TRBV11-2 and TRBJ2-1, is EAGVAQSPRYKIIEKRQSVAFWCNPISGHATLYWYQQILGQGPKLLIQFQNNGVVDDSQLPKDRFSAERLKGVDSTLKIQPAKLEDSAVYLCASSLDLGEQFFGPGTRLTVL.

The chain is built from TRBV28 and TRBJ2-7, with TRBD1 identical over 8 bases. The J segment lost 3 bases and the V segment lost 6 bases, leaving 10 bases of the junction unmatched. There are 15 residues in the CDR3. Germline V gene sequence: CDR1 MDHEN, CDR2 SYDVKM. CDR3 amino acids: CASSQLGQANYEQYF. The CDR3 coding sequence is TGTGCCAGCAGCCAATTGGGACAGGCGAACTACGAGCAGTACTTC.

For the CDR3, the DNA is TGCAGCGCCAAAACCGGGACAGGCGTGAACGAGCAGTACTTC. Translated, it gives CSAKTGTGVNEQYF. The gene calls are TRBV29-1 and TRBJ2-7; 8 nucleotides agree with TRBD1. Germline CDR1 reads SQVTM; CDR2 reads ANQGSEA. The CDR3 loop spans 14 amino acids. With 7 bases clipped from V and 5 bases from J, the junction kept 13 bases outside the gene matches.

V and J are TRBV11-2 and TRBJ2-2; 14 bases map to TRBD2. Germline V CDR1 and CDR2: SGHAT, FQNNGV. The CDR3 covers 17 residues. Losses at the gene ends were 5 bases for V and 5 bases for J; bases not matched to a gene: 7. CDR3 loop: CASSPRTSGRHTGELFF. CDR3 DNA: TGTGCCAGCAGCCCCCGGACTAGCGGGAGGCATACCGGGGAGCTGTTTTTT.

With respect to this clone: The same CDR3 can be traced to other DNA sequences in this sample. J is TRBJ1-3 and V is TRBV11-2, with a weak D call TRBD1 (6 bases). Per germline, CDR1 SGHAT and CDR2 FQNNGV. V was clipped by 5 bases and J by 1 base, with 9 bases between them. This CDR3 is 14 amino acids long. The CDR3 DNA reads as TGTGCCAGCAGCCCCGGGACATCTGGAAACACCATATATTTT. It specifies CASSPGTSGNTIYF.

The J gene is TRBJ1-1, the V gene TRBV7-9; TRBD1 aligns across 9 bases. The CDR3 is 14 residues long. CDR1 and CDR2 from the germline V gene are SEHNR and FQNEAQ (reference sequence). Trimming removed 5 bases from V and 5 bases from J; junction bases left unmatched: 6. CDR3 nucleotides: TGTGCCAGCAGCCCGGGACAGGGTTTTACTGAAGCTTTCTTT. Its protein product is CASSPGQGFTEAFF.

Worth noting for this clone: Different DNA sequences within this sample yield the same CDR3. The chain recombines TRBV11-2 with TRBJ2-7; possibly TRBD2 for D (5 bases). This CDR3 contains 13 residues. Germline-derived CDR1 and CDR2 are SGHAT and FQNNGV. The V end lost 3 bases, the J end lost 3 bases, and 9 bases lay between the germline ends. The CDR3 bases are TGTGCCAGCAGCTTTACTAGAAGCTACGAGCAGTACTTC. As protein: CASSFTRSYEQYF. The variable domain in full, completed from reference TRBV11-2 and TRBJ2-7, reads EAGVAQSPRYKIIEKRQSVAFWCNPISGHATLYWYQQILGQGPKLLIQFQNNGVVDDSQLPKDRFSAERLKGVDSTLKIQPAKLEDSAVYLCASSFTRSYEQYFGPGTRLTVT.